Listed below are T cell receptor beta chains from one sample, sequenced in a study of OX40 agonist ivuxolimab in advanced cancers. TCRdb keeps only in-frame clones here, not all; method: immunoSEQ multiplex PCR. The table shows nearly 65,000 clones, with approximately 90% occurring only once. This specimen consisted of CD4+ or CD8+ T cells sorted from blood, obtained in a trial of the OX40 agonist ivuxolimab. Source of these receptors: an adult with an advanced solid tumor such as melanoma, head and neck, liver or kidney cancer. The conserved cysteine and the conserved F or W are not part of the CDR3 here.

TRBV2,ASSPTGDGNQPQH
TRBV7-9,ASSPGTGYVTQY
TRBV28,ASSLLGGYNEQF
TRBV7-6,ASSRGGGSETQY
TRBV14,ASSPGTSGPDTQY
TRBV4-1,ASSQDLQGGYQPQH
TRBV2,ASSADRMNTEAF
TRBV6-5,ASSTSPAYNEQF
TRBV7-2,ASSLTWDLRTGELF
TRBV4-1,ASSQDTGTYNYGYT
TRBV6-5,ASSPTRTNYGYT
TRBV6-1,ASSEAVWLYSNQPQH
TRBV19,ASSIVGNQPQH
TRBV6-5,ASSYSMGGLANEQF
TRBV7-9,ASSITMQGRDTEAF
TRBV10-1,ASSGHRDTEAF
TRBV5-1,ASSWTEDRGGNEQF
TRBV27,ASRQGVRGTDTQY
TRBV9,ASSEGGTSGIQETQY
TRBV29-1,SVLRPWTAEAF
TRBV27,ASSSRREKEATQY
TRBV6-1,ASSEIADSYNEQF